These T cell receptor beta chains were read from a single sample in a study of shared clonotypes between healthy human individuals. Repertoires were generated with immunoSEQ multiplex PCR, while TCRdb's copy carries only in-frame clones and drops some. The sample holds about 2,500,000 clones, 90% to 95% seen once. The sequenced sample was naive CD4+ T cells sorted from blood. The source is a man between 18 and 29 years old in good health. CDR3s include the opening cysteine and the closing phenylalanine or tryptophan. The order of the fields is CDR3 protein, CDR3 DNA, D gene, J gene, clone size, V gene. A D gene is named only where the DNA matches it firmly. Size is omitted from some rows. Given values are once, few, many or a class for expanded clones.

CDR3: CAWGSGNNSPLHF
DNA: TGTGCCTGGGGGTCTGGGAATAATTCACCCCTCCACTTT
D: NA
J: TRBJ1-6
size: NA
V: TRBV30

CDR3: CASSTSQGAYEQYF
DNA: TGTGCCAGCAGCACTTCACAGGGAGCCTACGAGCAGTACTTC
D: NA
J: TRBJ2-7
size: NA
V: TRBV21-1

CDR3: CAWSAGGTDTQYF
DNA: TGTGCCTGGAGTGCAGGGGGCACAGATACGCAGTATTTT
D: NA
J: TRBJ2-3
size: NA
V: TRBV30

CDR3: CASSRAAHTDTQYF
DNA: TGTGCCAGCTCTCGAGCGGCACACACAGATACGCAGTATTTT
D: NA
J: TRBJ2-3
size: once
V: TRBV18

CDR3: CASSVLASYEQYF
DNA: TGTGCCAGCAGTGTCCTCGCATCCTACGAGCAGTACTTC
D: NA
J: TRBJ2-7
size: NA
V: TRBV6-1

CDR3: CASSFFEGETQYF
DNA: TGTGCCAGCAGCTTTTTCGAGGGAGAGACCCAGTACTTC
D: NA
J: TRBJ2-5
size: once
V: TRBV11-2

CDR3: CSVDAPPRQGNNEQFF
DNA: TGCAGCGTTGATGCCCCCCCGCGGCAGGGAAACAATGAGCAGTTCTTC
D: NA
J: TRBJ2-1
size: NA
V: TRBV29-1

CDR3: CASSAEWSGFSYNEQFF
DNA: TGTGCCAGCAGTGCGGAGTGGAGCGGGTTCTCCTACAATGAGCAGTTCTTC
D: NA
J: TRBJ2-1
size: NA
V: TRBV2

CDR3: CSVEEGGTGLFQGFF
DNA: TGCAGCGTTGAAGAAGGAGGGACAGGGCTGTTCCAAGGTTTCTTT
D: TRBD1
J: TRBJ1-1
size: few
V: TRBV29-1

CDR3: CSVEASGLGLNEQFF
DNA: TGCAGCGTTGAAGCTTCGGGACTAGGGCTGAATGAGCAGTTCTTC
D: TRBD2
J: TRBJ2-1
size: NA
V: TRBV29-1

CDR3: CASSDFDRGGYTF
DNA: TGTGCCAGCAGTGACTTCGACAGGGGTGGCTACACCTTC
D: TRBD1
J: TRBJ1-2
size: once
V: TRBV6-1

CDR3: CASISLTWGVFFQETQYF
DNA: TGTGCCAGCATCTCCCTCACGTGGGGCGTATTTTTCCAGGAGACCCAGTACTTC
D: NA
J: TRBJ2-5
size: NA
V: TRBV7-9

CDR3: CASSQEGQGTNSPLHF
DNA: TGCGCCAGCAGCCAAGAAGGACAGGGGACTAATTCACCCCTCCACTTT
D: TRBD1
J: TRBJ1-6
size: NA
V: TRBV4-1

CDR3: CASSTGQNSYEQYF
DNA: TGTGCCAGTAGCACTGGACAGAACTCCTACGAGCAGTACTTC
D: NA
J: TRBJ2-7
size: NA
V: TRBV19

CDR3: CASSPPASRDLAFF
DNA: TGTGCCAGCTCACCACCGGCCTCCCGGGACCTAGCTTTCTTT
D: NA
J: TRBJ1-1
size: NA
V: TRBV18

CDR3: CASSYSGGQGSHEQYF
DNA: TGTGCCAGCAGCTACTCCGGGGGACAGGGGTCCCACGAGCAGTACTTC
D: TRBD1
J: TRBJ2-7
size: NA
V: TRBV7-9

CDR3: CATSRDGGQGEGDTQYF
DNA: TGTGCCACCAGCAGAGATGGGGGACAGGGGGAAGGGGATACGCAGTATTTT
D: TRBD1
J: TRBJ2-3
size: once
V: TRBV15

CDR3: CASSLTVPGEETQYF
DNA: TGCGCCAGCAGCTTGACAGTGCCTGGGGAAGAGACCCAGTACTTC
D: NA
J: TRBJ2-5
size: NA
V: TRBV5-1

CDR3: CASSTGVNYGYTF
DNA: TGTGCCAGTTCGACAGGGGTCAACTATGGCTACACCTTC
D: TRBD1
J: TRBJ1-2
size: NA
V: TRBV6-1

CDR3: CASSDNTGKYNSPLHF
DNA: TGTGCCAGCTCCGATAATACAGGGAAATATAATTCACCCCTCCACTTT
D: NA
J: TRBJ1-6
size: NA
V: TRBV18

CDR3: CASSPLNTEAFF
DNA: TGCGCCAGCAGCCCCCTGAACACTGAAGCTTTCTTT
D: NA
J: TRBJ1-1
size: NA
V: TRBV10-2

CDR3: CASSRDRGNSPLHF
DNA: TGTGCCAGTAGTAGAGACAGGGGAAATTCACCCCTCCACTTT
D: TRBD1
J: TRBJ1-6
size: few
V: TRBV19

CDR3: CARSLRGESGRAFF
DNA: TGTGCCAGAAGCTTAAGGGGAGAAAGTGGTCGGGCTTTCTTT
D: NA
J: TRBJ1-1
size: NA
V: TRBV7-5

CDR3: CASSVELGGAYEQYF
DNA: TGTGCCAGCAGCGTAGAACTTGGGGGGGCTTACGAGCAGTACTTC
D: NA
J: TRBJ2-7
size: NA
V: TRBV9

CDR3: CAWTADTEAFF
DNA: TGTGCCTGGACAGCTGACACTGAAGCTTTCTTT
D: NA
J: TRBJ1-1
size: few
V: TRBV30

CDR3: CASSSPGPYEQYF
DNA: TGTGCCAGCAGCTCACCGGGACCCTACGAGCAGTACTTC
D: NA
J: TRBJ2-7
size: NA
V: TRBV7-2

CDR3: CASSQDNSASKNIQYF
DNA: TGCGCCAGCAGCCAAGATAATAGCGCGTCCAAAAACATTCAGTACTTC
D: NA
J: TRBJ2-4
size: NA
V: TRBV4-1

CDR3: CSIWGQGHYGYTF
DNA: TGCAGCATATGGGGACAGGGGCACTATGGCTACACCTTC
D: TRBD1
J: TRBJ1-2
size: NA
V: TRBV29-1

CDR3: CASSLFETGQGNSPLHF
DNA: TGCGCCAGCAGCTTGTTCGAGACGGGACAGGGGAATTCACCCCTCCACTTT
D: TRBD1
J: TRBJ1-6
size: NA
V: TRBV5-1

CDR3: CASISTGNTEAFF
DNA: TGTGCCAGTATCTCAACAGGAAACACTGAAGCTTTCTTT
D: NA
J: TRBJ1-1
size: NA
V: TRBV19

CDR3: CASSHGSGTDTQYF
DNA: TGCGCCAGCAGCCATGGTAGCGGGACAGATACGCAGTATTTT
D: TRBD2
J: TRBJ2-3
size: once
V: TRBV4-3

CDR3: CASSQAGPFFPDTQYF
DNA: TGCGCCAGCAGCCAGGCCGGACCTTTCTTTCCAGATACGCAGTATTTT
D: NA
J: TRBJ2-3
size: NA
V: TRBV4-1

CDR3: CASQGPNTEAFF
DNA: TGTGCCTCCCAAGGGCCGAACACTGAAGCTTTCTTT
D: NA
J: TRBJ1-1
size: NA
V: TRBV19

CDR3: CASSLGGQGTGTFF
DNA: TGTGCCAGCAGCTTAGGGGGACAGGGCACGGGAACTTTCTTT
D: TRBD1
J: TRBJ1-1
size: NA
V: TRBV7-9

CDR3: CATSGQGSGGELFF
DNA: TGTGCCACTAGCGGGCAGGGGAGTGGCGGGGAGCTGTTTTTT
D: TRBD2
J: TRBJ2-2
size: NA
V: TRBV7-9

CDR3: CASSLAGRNEQFF
DNA: TGCGCCAGCAGCTTGGCAGGGCGGAATGAGCAGTTCTTC
D: NA
J: TRBJ2-1
size: NA
V: TRBV5-1

CDR3: CASSENRGRDGYTF
DNA: TGTGCCAGCAGTGAAAACAGGGGGCGAGATGGCTACACCTTC
D: TRBD1
J: TRBJ1-2
size: NA
V: TRBV6-1

CDR3: CASSPQGQGKGGVTQYF
DNA: TGTGCCAGCTCACCCCAAGGACAGGGAAAAGGAGGGGTGACCCAGTACTTC
D: TRBD1
J: TRBJ2-5
size: NA
V: TRBV18

CDR3: CASSSFDRLPSYEQYF
DNA: TGTGCCAGCAGCTCCTTCGACAGGCTACCTTCCTACGAGCAGTACTTC
D: NA
J: TRBJ2-7
size: NA
V: TRBV11-2

CDR3: CASGLEGASTDTQYF
DNA: TGTGCTAGTGGTTTGGAAGGGGCTAGCACAGATACGCAGTATTTT
D: NA
J: TRBJ2-3
size: NA
V: TRBV12-5

CDR3: CASSLVAGNNYGYTF
DNA: TGTGCCAGCAGCTTAGTCGCTGGAAATAACTATGGCTACACCTTC
D: NA
J: TRBJ1-2
size: NA
V: TRBV7-2